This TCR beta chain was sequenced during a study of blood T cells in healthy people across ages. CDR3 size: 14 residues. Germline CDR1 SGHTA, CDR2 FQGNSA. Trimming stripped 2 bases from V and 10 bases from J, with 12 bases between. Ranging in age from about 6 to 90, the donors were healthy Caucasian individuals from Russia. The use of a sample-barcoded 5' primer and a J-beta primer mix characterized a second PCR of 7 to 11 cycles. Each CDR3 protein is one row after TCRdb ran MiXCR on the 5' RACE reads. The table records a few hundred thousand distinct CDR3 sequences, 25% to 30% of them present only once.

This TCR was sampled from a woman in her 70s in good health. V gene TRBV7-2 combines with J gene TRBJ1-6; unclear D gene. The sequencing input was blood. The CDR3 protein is CASSLYWRNSPLHF. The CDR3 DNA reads TGTGCCAGCAGCTTATACTGGAGGAACTCACCCCTCCACTTT. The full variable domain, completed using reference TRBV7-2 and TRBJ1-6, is GAGVSQSPSNKVTEKGKDVELRCDPISGHTALYWYRQSLGQGLEFLIYFQGNSAPDKSGLPSDRFSAERTGGSVSTLTIQRTQQEDSAVYLCASSLYWRNSPLHFGNGTRLTVT.